The 14 T cell receptor beta chains below come from one sample, sequenced in a study of response to subunit inactivated influenza vaccine. TCRdb ran MiXCR on the RT-PCR reads and lists one entry per CDR3 protein. The table lists over 150,000 distinct CDR3 sequences, around 11% of them singletons. The material was CD8+ T cells sorted from PBMCs, obtained less than 30 months after vaccination. All receptors come from a man in his fifties or sixties who received an inactivated influenza vaccine.

The V gene is TRBV4-2, the J gene TRBJ2-7; possibly TRBD1 or TRBD2 for D (5 bases each). Germline CDR1 LGHNA, CDR2 YNFKEQ. The CDR3 has 16 amino acids. The V end was cut by 1 base, the J end by 0 bases, with 13 bases between. The CDR3: CASSQGAAGSSYEQYF. The CDR3 DNA reads TGTGCCAGCAGCCAAGGGGCCGCAGGGAGCTCCTACGAGCAGTACTTC.

This clonotype has only a few counts. V usage is TRBV3-1 and J usage is TRBJ2-2; D gene unclear. Germline CDR1 is LGHDT and CDR2 is YNNKEL (reference sequence). The CDR3 runs 14 residues. V was clipped by 1 base and J by 4 bases, with 7 bases between them. The chain's CDR3 is CASSQVRGTGELFF. For the CDR3, the DNA is TGTGCCAGCAGCCAAGTAAGAGGCACCGGGGAGCTGTTTTTT.

The chain links TRBV7-3 to TRBJ2-1; 9 bases fit TRBD2. The junction had 14 bases not matched to a gene; V was cut back by 8 bases and J by 0 bases. Germline V gives CDR1 SGHTA, CDR2 FQGTGA. CDR3 length: 18 amino acids. CDR3: CASSGSGGPSSSYNEQFF. Here the CDR3 DNA reads TGTGCCAGCTCGGGTAGCGGGGGCCCCAGTAGCTCCTACAATGAGCAGTTCTTC.

This clonotype has only a few counts. The rearrangement links TRBV4-3 to TRBJ2-7; D possibly corresponds to TRBD2 (6 bases). Germline CDR1 reads LGHNA; CDR2 reads YSLEER. Trimming took 0 bases from V and 0 from J, leaving 9 bases between them. CDR3 length: 15 amino acids. CDR3 bases: TGCGCCAGCAGCCAAGATGCCGGGAGCTCCTACGAGCAGTACTTC. Amino acids: CASSQDAGSSYEQYF.

This clonotype was detected only a few times. The chain joins TRBV4-1 to TRBJ2-1, with D maybe TRBD1 (6 bases). The CDR3 loop spans 17 amino acids. Germline V gene lookup returns CDR1 MGHRA and CDR2 YSYEKL. V was cut by 0 bases and J by 3 bases, with 15 bases left in between. CDR3 sequence reads: CASSQDWNRDNYNEQFF. The CDR3 DNA reads as TGCGCCAGCAGCCAAGATTGGAACAGGGACAACTACAATGAGCAGTTCTTC.

This clonotype came up many times. The rearrangement joins TRBV7-3 to TRBJ2-2, with 13 bases aligning to TRBD2. With V trimmed by 5 bases and J by 4 bases, 7 bases remained unmatched. CDR1 is SGHTA and CDR2 is FQGTGA in the germline V gene. The CDR3 contains 17 residues. Written as DNA, the CDR3 is TGTGCCAGCAGCCCAAGACTAGCGGGAGGCGGCACCGGGGAGCTGTTTTTT. Its translation: CASSPRLAGGGTGELFF.

This chain connects TRBV5-6 to TRBJ2-1, with D possibly being TRBD2 (5 bases). Germline V gene lookup returns CDR1 SGHDT and CDR2 YYEEEE. The CDR3 runs to 13 residues. Between the trimmed V and J ends, which lost 7 bases and 3 bases, there was a span of 11 bases. The CDR3 DNA is TGTGCCAGCCTCGGGGATTACTACAATGAGCAGTTCTTC. It specifies CASLGDYYNEQFF.

There are a few counts of this clonotype. The chain uses TRBV20-1 and TRBJ1-2; D unresolved. Per germline, CDR1 DFQATT and CDR2 SNEGSKA (reference sequence). V dropped 3 bases and J dropped 0 bases, with 8 bases sitting between them. This CDR3 is 13 amino acids long. The CDR3 is CSASGLTNYGYTF. The CDR3 DNA reads as TGCAGTGCTAGTGGGCTTACTAACTATGGCTACACCTTC.

A remark on this clonotype: Compared with germline, one end of the junction differs, possibly owing to a read error. The chain couples TRBV15 to TRBJ1-1; D is possibly TRBD1 (6 bases). CDR3 length: 16 amino acids. Germline loops: CDR1 LNHNV, CDR2 YYDKDF (reference sequence). Here the CDR3 DNA reads TGTGCCACCCGCAGAAGGGGGACGGAAGGGAACACTGAAGCTTTCTTT. Protein product: CATRRRGTEGNTEAFF.

This chain uses TRBV30 with TRBJ2-7, with 8 bases that match TRBD1. The CDR3 has 12 amino acids. V was pared by 4 bases and J by 6 bases, with 5 bases of the junction left unmatched. Germline V lookup: CDR1 GTSNPN, CDR2 SVGIG (reference sequence). CDR3 sequence: CAWTLGQGEQYF. DNA of the CDR3: TGTGCCTGGACCCTTGGACAGGGCGAGCAGTACTTC. Drawing the rest from reference TRBV30 and TRBJ2-7, the complete variable domain is SQTIHQWPATLVQPVGSPLSLECTVEGTSNPNLYWYRQAAGRGLQLLFYSVGIGQISSEVPQNLSASRPQDRQFILSSKKLLLSDSGFYLCAWTLGQGEQYFGPGTRLTVT.

The chain couples TRBV15 to TRBJ2-1; D not resolved. This CDR3 is 12 amino acids long. Per germline, CDR1 LNHNV and CDR2 YYDKDF (reference sequence). V lost 2 bases, J lost 7 bases, and 6 bases lay in between. The CDR3 region has the DNA TGTGCCACCAGCAGATCAGCAAATGAGCAGTTCTTC. It translates to CATSRSANEQFF.

The chain combines TRBV7-9 with TRBJ2-7; unclear D gene. The CDR3 runs to 15 residues. V was shortened by 4 bases and J by 3 bases, with 16 bases between the two germline ends. The germline V gene has CDR1 SEHNR and CDR2 FQNEAQ (reference sequence). CDR3 nucleotides: TGTGCCAGCAGCTCCCCGGACGGACCCAACTACGAGCAGTACTTC. Its protein product is CASSSPDGPNYEQYF.

The CDR3 nucleotides are TGCAGTGCTAGAGATCTCGGGCAGGGTTTCCACGAGCAGTACTTC. Translation: CSARDLGQGFHEQYF. V is TRBV20-1 and J is TRBJ2-7; a possible D gene is TRBD1 (5 bases). The CDR3 totals 15 residues. Trimming cost V 0 bases and J 5 bases, with 17 bases left between them. CDR1 DFQATT and CDR2 SNEGSKA come from the germline V gene (reference sequence).

This clonotype has only a few counts. J is TRBJ1-2 and V is TRBV7-2; D gene unclear. The V gene's germline CDR1 is SGHTA and CDR2 FQGNSA. The CDR3 is made up of 14 amino acids. V was pared by 1 base and J by 3 bases, with 9 bases between. The CDR3 sequence is CASSLDSLYYGYTF. CDR3 in DNA: TGTGCCAGCAGCTTAGACAGCCTGTACTATGGCTACACCTTC.